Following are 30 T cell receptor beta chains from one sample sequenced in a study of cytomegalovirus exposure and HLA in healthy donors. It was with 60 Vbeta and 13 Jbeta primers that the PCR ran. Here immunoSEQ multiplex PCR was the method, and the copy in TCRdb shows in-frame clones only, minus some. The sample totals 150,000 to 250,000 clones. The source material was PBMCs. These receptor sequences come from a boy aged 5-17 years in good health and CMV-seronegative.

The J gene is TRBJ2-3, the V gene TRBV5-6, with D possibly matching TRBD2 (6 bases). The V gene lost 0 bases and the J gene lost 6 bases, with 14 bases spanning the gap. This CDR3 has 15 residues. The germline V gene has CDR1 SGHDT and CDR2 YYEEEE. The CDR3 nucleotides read TGTGCCAGCAGCTTGGTCCGGGGGAGTACGGATACGCAGTATTTT. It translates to CASSLVRGSTDTQYF.

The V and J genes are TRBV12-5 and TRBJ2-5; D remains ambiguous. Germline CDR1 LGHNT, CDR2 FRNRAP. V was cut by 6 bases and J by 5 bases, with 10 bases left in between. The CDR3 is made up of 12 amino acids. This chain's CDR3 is CASGPTLETQYF. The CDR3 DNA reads TGTGCTAGTGGCCCGACTCTGGAGACCCAGTACTTC.

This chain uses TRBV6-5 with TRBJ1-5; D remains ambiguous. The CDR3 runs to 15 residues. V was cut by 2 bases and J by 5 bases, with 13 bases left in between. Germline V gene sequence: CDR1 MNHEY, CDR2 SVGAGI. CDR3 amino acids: CASSYGGQNHQPQHF. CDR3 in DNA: TGTGCCAGCAGTTACGGTGGGCAGAACCATCAGCCCCAGCATTTT.

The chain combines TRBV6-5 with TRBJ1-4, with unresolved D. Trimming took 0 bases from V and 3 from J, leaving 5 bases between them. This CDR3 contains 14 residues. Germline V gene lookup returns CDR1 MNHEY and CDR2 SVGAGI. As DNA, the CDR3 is TGTGCCAGCAGTTACTCGGGAGCTAATGAAAAACTGTTTTTT. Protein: CASSYSGANEKLFF.

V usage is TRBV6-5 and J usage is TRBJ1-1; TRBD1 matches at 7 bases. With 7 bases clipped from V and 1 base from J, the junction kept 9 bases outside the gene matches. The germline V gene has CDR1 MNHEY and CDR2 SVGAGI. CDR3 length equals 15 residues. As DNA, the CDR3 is TGTGCCAGCACTTTCGACAGGGATTCGAACACTGAAGCTTTCTTT. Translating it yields CASTFDRDSNTEAFF.

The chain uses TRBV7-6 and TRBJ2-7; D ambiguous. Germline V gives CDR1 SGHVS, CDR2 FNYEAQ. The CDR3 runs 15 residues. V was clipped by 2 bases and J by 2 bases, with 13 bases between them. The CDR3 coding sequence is TGTGCCAGCAGCTTAAATGGGCCGGTCACCTACGAGCAGTACTTC. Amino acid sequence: CASSLNGPVTYEQYF.

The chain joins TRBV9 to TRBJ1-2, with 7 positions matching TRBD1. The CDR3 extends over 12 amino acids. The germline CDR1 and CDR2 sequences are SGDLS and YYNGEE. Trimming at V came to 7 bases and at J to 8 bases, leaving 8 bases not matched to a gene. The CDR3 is CASGQTGRGYTF. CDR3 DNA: TGTGCCAGCGGACAGACAGGGAGGGGCTACACCTTC.

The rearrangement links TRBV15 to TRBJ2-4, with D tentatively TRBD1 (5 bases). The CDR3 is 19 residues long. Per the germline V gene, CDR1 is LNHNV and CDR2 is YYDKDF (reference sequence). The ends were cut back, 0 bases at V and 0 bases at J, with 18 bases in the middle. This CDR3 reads CATSRDQGRWNRAKNIQYF. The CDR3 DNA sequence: TGTGCCACCAGCAGAGATCAGGGTCGGTGGAACAGAGCCAAAAACATTCAGTACTTC.

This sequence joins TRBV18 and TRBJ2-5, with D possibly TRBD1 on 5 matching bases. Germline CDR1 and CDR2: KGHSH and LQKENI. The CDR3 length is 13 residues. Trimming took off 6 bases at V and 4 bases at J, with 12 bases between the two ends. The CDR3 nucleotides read TGTGCCAGCTCCTTAACACAGGCAGAGACCCAGTACTTC. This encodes CASSLTQAETQYF.

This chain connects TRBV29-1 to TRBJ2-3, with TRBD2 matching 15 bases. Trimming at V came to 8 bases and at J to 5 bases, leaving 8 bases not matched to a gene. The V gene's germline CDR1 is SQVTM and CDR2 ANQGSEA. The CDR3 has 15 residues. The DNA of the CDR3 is TGCAGCTGCGGGACTAGCGGGGGGATCGGAGATACGCAGTATTTT. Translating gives CSCGTSGGIGDTQYF.

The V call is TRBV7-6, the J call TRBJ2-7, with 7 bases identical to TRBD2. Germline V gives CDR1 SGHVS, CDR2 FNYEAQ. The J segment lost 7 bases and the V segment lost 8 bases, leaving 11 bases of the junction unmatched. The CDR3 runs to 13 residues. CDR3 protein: CASSIGGIQEQYF. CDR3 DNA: TGTGCCAGCTCTATCGGGGGGATACAAGAGCAGTACTTC.

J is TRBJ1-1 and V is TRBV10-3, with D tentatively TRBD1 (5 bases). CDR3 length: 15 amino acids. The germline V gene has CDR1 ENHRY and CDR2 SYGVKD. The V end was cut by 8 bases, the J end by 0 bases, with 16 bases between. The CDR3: CAIGPGGGMNTEAFF. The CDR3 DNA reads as TGTGCCATCGGGCCTGGGGGGGGGATGAACACTGAAGCTTTCTTT.

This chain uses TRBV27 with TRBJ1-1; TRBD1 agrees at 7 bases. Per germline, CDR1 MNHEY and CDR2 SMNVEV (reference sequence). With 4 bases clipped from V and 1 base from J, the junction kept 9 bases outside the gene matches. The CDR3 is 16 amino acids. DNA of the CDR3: TGTGCCAGCAGTTCTCCCCTTAGACAGGGGAACACTGAAGCTTTCTTT. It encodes CASSSPLRQGNTEAFF.

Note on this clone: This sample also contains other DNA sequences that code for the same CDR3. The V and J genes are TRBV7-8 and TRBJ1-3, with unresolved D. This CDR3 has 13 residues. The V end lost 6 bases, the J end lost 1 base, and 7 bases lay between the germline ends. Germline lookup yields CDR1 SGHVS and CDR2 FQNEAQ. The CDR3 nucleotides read TGTGCCAGCAGTTTTATGTCTGGAAACACCATATATTTT. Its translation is CASSFMSGNTIYF.

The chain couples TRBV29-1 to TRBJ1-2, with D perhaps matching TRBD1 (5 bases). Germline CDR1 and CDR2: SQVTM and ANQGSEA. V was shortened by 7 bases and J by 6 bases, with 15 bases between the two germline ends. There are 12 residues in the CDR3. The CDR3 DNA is TGCAGCGCCCTTAGCCAGGGTGATGGCTACACCTTC. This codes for CSALSQGDGYTF.

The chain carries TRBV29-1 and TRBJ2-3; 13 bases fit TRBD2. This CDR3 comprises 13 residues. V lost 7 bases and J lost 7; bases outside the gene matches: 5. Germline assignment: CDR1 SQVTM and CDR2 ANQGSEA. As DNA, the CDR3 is TGCAGCGGGACTAGCGGGGGAGTTTATACGCAGTATTTT. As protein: CSGTSGGVYTQYF.

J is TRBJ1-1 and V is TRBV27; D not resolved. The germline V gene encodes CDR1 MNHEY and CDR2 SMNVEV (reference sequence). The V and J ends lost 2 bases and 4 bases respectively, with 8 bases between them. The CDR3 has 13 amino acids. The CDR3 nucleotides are TGTGCCAGCAGTTTAATGCGGGGCACTGAAGCTTTCTTT. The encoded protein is CASSLMRGTEAFF.

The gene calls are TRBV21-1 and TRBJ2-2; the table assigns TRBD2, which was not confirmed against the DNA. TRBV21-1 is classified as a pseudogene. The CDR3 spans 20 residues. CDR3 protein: CASSKVPDSSGEFNTGELFF. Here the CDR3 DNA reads TGTGCCAGCAGCAAAGTCCCGGATTCTAGCGGGGAGTTCAACACCGGGGAGCTGTTTTTT.

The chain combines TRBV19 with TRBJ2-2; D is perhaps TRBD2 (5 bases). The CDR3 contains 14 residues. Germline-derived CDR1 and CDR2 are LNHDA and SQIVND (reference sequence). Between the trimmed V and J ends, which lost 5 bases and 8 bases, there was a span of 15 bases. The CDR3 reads CASSPRTRGGELFF. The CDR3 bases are TGTGCCAGTAGTCCCCGGACTCGAGGGGGGGAGCTGTTTTTT. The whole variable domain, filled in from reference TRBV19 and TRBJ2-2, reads DGGITQSPKYLFRKEGQNVTLSCEQNLNHDAMYWYRQDPGQGLRLIYYSQIVNDFQKGDIAEGYSVSREKKESFPLTVTSAQKNPTAFYLCASSPRTRGGELFFGEGSRLTVL.

As DNA, the CDR3 is TGTGCCAGCAGCTTAGTTTATGGACAGGGGGCTGAGACCCAGTACTTC. This codes for CASSLVYGQGAETQYF. This chain uses TRBV5-6 with TRBJ2-5; the match to TRBD1 covers 11 bases. V lost 2 bases, J lost 5 bases, and 8 bases stayed unmatched. This CDR3 contains 16 residues. The germline V gene has CDR1 SGHDT and CDR2 YYEEEE.

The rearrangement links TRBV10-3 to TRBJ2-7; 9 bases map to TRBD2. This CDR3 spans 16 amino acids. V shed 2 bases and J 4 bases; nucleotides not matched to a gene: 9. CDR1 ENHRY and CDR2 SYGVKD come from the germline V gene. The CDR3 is CAISERELAGFYEQYF. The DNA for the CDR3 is TGTGCCATCAGTGAGAGAGAACTAGCGGGCTTTTACGAGCAGTACTTC.

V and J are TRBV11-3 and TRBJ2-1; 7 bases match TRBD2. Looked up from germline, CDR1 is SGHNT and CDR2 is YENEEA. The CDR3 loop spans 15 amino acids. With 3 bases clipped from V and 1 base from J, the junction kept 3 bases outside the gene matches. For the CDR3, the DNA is TGTGCCAGCAGCTTGACAGCGGGGTCCTACAATGAGCAGTTCTTC. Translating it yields CASSLTAGSYNEQFF.

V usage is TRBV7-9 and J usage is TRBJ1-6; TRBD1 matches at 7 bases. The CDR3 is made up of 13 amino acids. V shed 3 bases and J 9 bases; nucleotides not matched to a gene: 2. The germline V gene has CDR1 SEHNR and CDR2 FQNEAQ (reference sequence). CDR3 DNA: TGTGCCAGCAGCTTCGGGACAGCTTCACCCCTCCACTTT. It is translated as CASSFGTASPLHF.

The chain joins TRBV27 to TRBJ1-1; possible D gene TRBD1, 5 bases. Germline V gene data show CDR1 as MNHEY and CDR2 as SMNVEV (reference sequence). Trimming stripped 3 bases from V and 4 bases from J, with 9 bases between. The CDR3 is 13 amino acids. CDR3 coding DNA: TGTGCCAGCAGTTTTCAGGGAGGCACTGAAGCTTTCTTT. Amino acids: CASSFQGGTEAFF.

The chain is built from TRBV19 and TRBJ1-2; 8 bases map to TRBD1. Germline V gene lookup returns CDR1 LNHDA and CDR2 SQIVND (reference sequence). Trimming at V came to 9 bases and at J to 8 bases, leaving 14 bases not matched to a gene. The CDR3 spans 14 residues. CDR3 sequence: CASQLRQGARGYTF. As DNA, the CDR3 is TGTGCCAGCCAACTGAGGCAGGGGGCGCGAGGCTACACCTTC.

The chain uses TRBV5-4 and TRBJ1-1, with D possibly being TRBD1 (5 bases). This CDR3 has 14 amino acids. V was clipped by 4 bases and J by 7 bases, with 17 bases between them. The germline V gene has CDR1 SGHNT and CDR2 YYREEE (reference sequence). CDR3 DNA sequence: TGTGCCAGCAGCGGACCGGACAAGATAGTTGAAGCTTTCTTT. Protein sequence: CASSGPDKIVEAFF.

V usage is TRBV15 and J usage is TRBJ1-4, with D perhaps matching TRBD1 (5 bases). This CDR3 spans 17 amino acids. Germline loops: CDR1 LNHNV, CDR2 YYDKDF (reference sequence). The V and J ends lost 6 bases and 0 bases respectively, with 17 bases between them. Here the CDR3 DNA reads TGTGCCACCAGGGTGGGATGGGGGGAGTCAACTAATGAAAAACTGTTTTTT. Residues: CATRVGWGESTNEKLFF.

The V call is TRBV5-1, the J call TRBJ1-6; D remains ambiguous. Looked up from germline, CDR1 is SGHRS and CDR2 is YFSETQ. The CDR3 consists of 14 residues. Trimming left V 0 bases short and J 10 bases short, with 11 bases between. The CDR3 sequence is CASSLANPESPLHF. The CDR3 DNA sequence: TGCGCCAGCAGCTTGGCCAACCCAGAATCACCCCTCCACTTT.

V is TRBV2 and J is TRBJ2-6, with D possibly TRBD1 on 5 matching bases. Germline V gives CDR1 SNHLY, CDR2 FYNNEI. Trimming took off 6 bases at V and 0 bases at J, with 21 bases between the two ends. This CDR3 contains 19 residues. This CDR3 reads CASSELGLTVISGANVLTF. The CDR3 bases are TGTGCCAGCAGCGAATTGGGGCTAACCGTAATCTCTGGGGCCAACGTCCTGACTTTC. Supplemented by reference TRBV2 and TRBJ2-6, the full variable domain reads EPEVTQTPSHQVTQMGQEVILRCVPISNHLYFYWYRQILGQKVEFLVSFYNNEISEKSEIFDDQFSVERPDGSNFTLKIRSTKLEDSAMYFCASSELGLTVISGANVLTFGAGSRLTVL.

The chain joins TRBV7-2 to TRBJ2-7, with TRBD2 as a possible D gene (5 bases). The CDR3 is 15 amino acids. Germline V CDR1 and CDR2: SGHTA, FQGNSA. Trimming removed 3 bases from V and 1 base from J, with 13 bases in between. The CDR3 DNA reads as TGTGCCAGCAGCTTGTCGGACTCCATTTCCTACGAGCAGTACTTC. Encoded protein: CASSLSDSISYEQYF. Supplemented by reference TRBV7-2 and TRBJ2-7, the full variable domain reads GAGVSQSPSNKVTEKGKDVELRCDPISGHTALYWYRQSLGQGLEFLIYFQGNSAPDKSGLPSDRFSAERTGGSVSTLTIQRTQQEDSAVYLCASSLSDSISYEQYFGPGTRLTVT.